Shown below are 11 T cell receptor beta chains from a single sample sequenced in a study of CD8 T cells in ankylosing spondylitis. TCRdb fed the 5' RACE reads into MiXCR, producing one record per CDR3 protein. The sample yields approximately 400,000 distinct CDR3 sequences, more than 25% seen once. Study conclusions and caveats: For ankylosing spondylitis blood, a TCR beta motif of under 10 highly homologous variants appeared characteristic.

These receptors have no known antigen. Sequenced: blood, either unsorted or a sorted T cell fraction (not recorded which). These receptors originate from a male donor with ankylosing spondylitis.

This clonotype has just a few counts. The genes are TRBV11-2 and TRBJ2-7; TRBD1 aligns across 9 bases. CDR1 and CDR2 (germline): SGHAT, FQNNGV. V was clipped by 1 base and J by 0 bases; unmatched bases: 10. The CDR3 has 18 amino acids. CDR3 amino acids: CASSLGMGQGRYSYEQYF. The CDR3 DNA reads as TGTGCCAGCAGCTTAGGAATGGGACAGGGTCGGTACTCCTACGAGCAGTACTTC.

This clonotype was counted once. The rearrangement joins TRBV6-1 to TRBJ1-5, with 8 positions matching TRBD1. Germline V gene data show CDR1 as MNHNS and CDR2 as SASEGT. J lost 0 bases, V lost 4 bases, and 5 bases had no gene match. This CDR3 contains 16 residues. The CDR3, as DNA: TGTGCCAGCAGTGGAGGGACAGGAGGTAGCAATCAGCCCCAGCATTTT. The encoded protein is CASSGGTGGSNQPQHF.

This chain uses TRBV19 with TRBJ2-7; D is undetermined. V was shortened by 7 bases and J by 5 bases, with 6 bases between the two germline ends. The CDR3 is made up of 10 amino acids. CDR1 is LNHDA and CDR2 is SQIVND in the germline V gene (reference sequence). CDR3 amino acids: CASTSHEQYF. The CDR3 DNA follows: TGTGCCAGTACGTCTCACGAGCAGTACTTC.

This clonotype has a handful of counts. This chain links TRBV5-1 with TRBJ1-1; 10 nucleotides align to TRBD1. The ends lost 4 bases at V and 4 bases at J; junction bases unmatched: 10. CDR1 is SGHRS, CDR2 YFSETQ, per germline. CDR3 size: 16 residues. The CDR3 nucleotides are TGCGCCAGCAGCCGCTCTCCGGGACAGGGGAGCACTGAAGCTTTCTTT. Its protein is CASSRSPGQGSTEAFF.

V usage is TRBV11-2 and J usage is TRBJ1-5; D remains ambiguous. Germline loops: CDR1 SGHAT, CDR2 FQNNGV. Trimming removed 2 bases at V and 0 bases at J, with 14 bases between. This CDR3 region has 17 residues. The CDR3 protein is CASSLYVNSHSNQPQHF. The DNA of the CDR3 is TGTGCCAGCAGCTTATATGTAAACAGCCATAGCAATCAGCCCCAGCATTTT.

The chain is built from TRBV20-1 and TRBJ2-7; tentative D call: TRBD2 (6 bases). V was pared by 1 base and J by 3 bases, with 19 bases between. CDR1 is DFQATT and CDR2 is SNEGSKA in the germline V gene (reference sequence). The CDR3 contains 16 residues. The CDR3: CSARGEGLPTHYEQYF. The CDR3 DNA sequence: TGCAGTGCTAGAGGAGAGGGACTCCCGACGCACTACGAGCAGTACTTC.

J is TRBJ2-1 and V is TRBV3-1; 8 bases align to TRBD2. The germline V gene encodes CDR1 LGHDT and CDR2 YNNKEL (reference sequence). The CDR3 extends over 15 amino acids. V gave up 4 bases and J gave up 7 bases; unmatched junction bases: 9. The CDR3 protein is CASSLERGGMNEQFF. CDR3 nucleotides: TGTGCCAGCAGCCTAGAACGGGGGGGAATGAATGAGCAGTTCTTC.

The table lists this clonotype with many counts. J is TRBJ1-1 and V is TRBV12-3 or TRBV12-4; TRBD1 might be the D (5 bases). Deletions cut 8 bases from V and 4 bases from J, with 8 bases between. This CDR3 region has 11 residues. In DNA, the CDR3 is TGTGCCAGCTTGGGGGGCACTGAAGCTTTCTTT. Its translation is CASLGGTEAFF.

CDR3 protein: CASSVDPFQSITGELFF. The CDR3, as DNA: TGTGCCAGCAGCGTAGACCCCTTCCAGTCGATTACCGGGGAGCTGTTTTTT. The chain uses TRBV9 and TRBJ2-2; D is unclear. Germline V CDR1 and CDR2: SGDLS, YYNGEE. CDR3 size: 17 residues. Trimming left V 0 bases short and J 5 bases short, with 17 bases between. Filled out from reference TRBV9 and TRBJ2-2, the complete variable domain reads DSGVTQTPKHLITATGQRVTLRCSPRSGDLSVYWYQQSLDQGLQFLIQYYNGEERAKGNILERFSAQQFPDLHSELNLSSLELGDSALYFCASSVDPFQSITGELFFGEGSRLTVL.

The V call is TRBV5-1, the J call TRBJ2-6; D not certain. The length of the CDR3 is 15 residues. Trimming removed 4 bases from V and 0 bases from J, with 8 bases in between. Germline V lookup: CDR1 SGHRS, CDR2 YFSETQ. The CDR3 reads CASSGGNSGANVLTF. The DNA for the CDR3 is TGCGCCAGCAGCGGTGGGAACTCTGGGGCCAACGTCCTGACTTTC.

The J gene is TRBJ2-3, the V gene TRBV5-5; unclear D gene. This CDR3 region has 17 residues. Germline CDR1 reads SGHKS; CDR2 reads YYEKEE (reference sequence). V was shortened by 4 bases and J by 2 bases, with 20 bases between the two germline ends. CDR3 nucleotide sequence: TGTGCCAGCAGCCCCCAGTGGGCAGTGACACCCACAGATACGCAGTATTTT. Its protein product is CASSPQWAVTPTDTQYF.